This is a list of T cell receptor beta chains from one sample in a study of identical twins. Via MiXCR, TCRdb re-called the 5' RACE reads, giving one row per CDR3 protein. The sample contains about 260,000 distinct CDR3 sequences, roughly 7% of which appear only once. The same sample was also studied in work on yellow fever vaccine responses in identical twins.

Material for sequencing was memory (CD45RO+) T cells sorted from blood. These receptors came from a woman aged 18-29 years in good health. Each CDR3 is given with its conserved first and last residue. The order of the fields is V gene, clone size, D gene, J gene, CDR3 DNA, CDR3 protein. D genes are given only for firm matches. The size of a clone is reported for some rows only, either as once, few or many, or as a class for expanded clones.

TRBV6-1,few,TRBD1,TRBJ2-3,TGTGCCAGCAACACAGGGGTCGGCACAGATACGCAGTATTTT,CASNTGVGTDTQYF
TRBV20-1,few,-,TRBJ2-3,TGCAGTGCTAGAGATATAGGACGGAGCACAGATACGCAGTATTTT,CSARDIGRSTDTQYF
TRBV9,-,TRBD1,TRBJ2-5,TGTGCCAGCAGCGTAGTACCTCAGGGGGCAGGGTACCAAGAGACCCAGTACTTC,CASSVVPQGAGYQETQYF
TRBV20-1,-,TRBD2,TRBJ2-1,TGCAGTGCTGGGAATCTAGCGGGAGCTGTCTATGAGCAGTTCTTC,CSAGNLAGAVYEQFF
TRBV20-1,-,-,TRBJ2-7,TGCAGTGCTAGAAACGGGCCTAACGAATACGAGCAGTACTTC,CSARNGPNEYEQYF
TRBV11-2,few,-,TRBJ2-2,TGTGCCAGCAGCTTCACTACAGGGACCACCGGGGAGCTGTTTTTT,CASSFTTGTTGELFF
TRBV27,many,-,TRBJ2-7,TGTGCCAGCAGTAGCGGCAGGGAGTTGTCGGGCGAGCAGTACTTC,CASSSGRELSGEQYF
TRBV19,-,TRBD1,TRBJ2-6,TGTGCCAGTAGTATCAAAGGGGGCGTTTCTGGGGCCAACGTCCTGACTTTC,CASSIKGGVSGANVLTF
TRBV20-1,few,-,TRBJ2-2,TGCAGTGCTAGACACCCACTTTTGGGGGGGGGCTCCGGGGAGCTGTTTTTT,CSARHPLLGGGSGELFF
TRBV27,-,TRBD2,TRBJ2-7,TGTGCCAGCAGTTCCTGGACTAGCGGAACCGCCTACGAGCAGTACTTC,CASSSWTSGTAYEQYF
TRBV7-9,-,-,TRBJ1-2,TGTGCCAGCAGCTTAGACAGTACTTACTATGGCTACACCTTC,CASSLDSTYYGYTF
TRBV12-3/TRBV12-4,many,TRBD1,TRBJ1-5,TGTGCCAGCAGGCCGACAGGGAGCAATCAGCCCCAGCATTTT,CASRPTGSNQPQHF
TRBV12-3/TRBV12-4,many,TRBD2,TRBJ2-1,TGTGCCAGCAGCCGTTTTAGCGGGACCTACAATGAGCAGTTCTTC,CASSRFSGTYNEQFF
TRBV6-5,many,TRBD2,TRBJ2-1,TGTGCCAGCAGTTACTCAGCGGGGGAAGAGCAGTTCTTC,CASSYSAGEEQFF
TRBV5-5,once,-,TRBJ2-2,TGTGCCAGCGGCTTGGGGCTCCACACCGGGGAGCTGCTTTTT,CASGLGLHTGELLF
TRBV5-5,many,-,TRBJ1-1,TGTGCCAGCAGCTTGATAACAGGTCGGAACACTGAAGCTTTCTTT,CASSLITGRNTEAFF
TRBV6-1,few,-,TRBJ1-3,TGTGCCAGCATGCGGGGCCCTGGAAACACCATATATTTT,CASMRGPGNTIYF
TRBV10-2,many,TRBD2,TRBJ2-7,TGCGCCAGCAGTGAGTTCTTTTGGGACTATTCCTCCTACGAGCAGTACTTC,CASSEFFWDYSSYEQYF